These T cell receptor beta chains were read from a single sample in a study of T cell changes during pregnancy in multiple sclerosis. Profiling relied on immunoSEQ multiplex PCR, and the TCRdb table lists in-frame clones only, not all of them. This table holds approximately 57,000 clones, under 95% found once. The material was peripheral blood, obtained after pregnancy. The receptor set was obtained from a female donor in good health, enrolled as a control in a pregnancy study. The CDR3 runs from the conserved cysteine through the conserved F or W. D genes are given only for firm matches. Not all rows give a size; the values are once, few, many and, for expanded clones, a class.

-	TRBV4-3	TRBD2	TRBJ2-1	CASSQGGGGSYNEQFF	TGCGCCAGCAGCCAAGGGGGCGGGGGGTCTTACAATGAGCAGTTCTTC
-	TRBV9	TRBD2	TRBJ2-5	CASSPWTSGGEETQYF	TGTGCCAGCAGCCCGTGGACTAGCGGGGGGGAGGAGACCCAGTACTTC
-	TRBV4-1	TRBD2	TRBJ2-3	CASSQGLAAFTDTQYF	TGCGCCAGCAGCCAAGGACTAGCGGCCTTCACAGATACGCAGTATTTT
-	TRBV19	-	TRBJ1-1	CASSIDRGLNTEAFF	TGTGCCAGTAGTATAGACAGGGGCTTGAACACTGAAGCTTTCTTT
-	TRBV4-2	-	TRBJ1-1	CASSQEGTLNTEAFF	TGTGCCAGCAGCCAAGAGGGGACATTGAACACTGAAGCTTTCTTT
-	TRBV11-2	TRBD2	TRBJ2-2	CASSGGLAVDGELFF	TGTGCCAGCAGCGGGGGACTAGCGGTCGACGGGGAGCTGTTTTTT
-	TRBV19	-	TRBJ2-1	CASSTQLYNEQFF	TGTGCCAGTAGTACCCAACTCTACAATGAGCAGTTCTTC
once	TRBV9	-	TRBJ1-1	CASSVDLNMNTEAFF	TGTGCCAGCAGCGTAGACCTTAACATGAACACTGAAGCTTTCTTT
medium-sized	TRBV6-5	-	TRBJ1-6	CASMGQSYNSPLHF	TGTGCCAGCATGGGACAATCCTATAATTCACCCCTCCACTTT
-	TRBV19	-	TRBJ1-5	CASSIRPGAVLAHSNQPQHF	TGTGCCAGTAGTATAAGGCCTGGGGCCGTTCTGGCCCATAGCAATCAGCCCCAGCATTTT
-	TRBV11-2	-	TRBJ1-3	CASSLEQGNTIYF	TGTGCCAGCAGCTTAGAACAGGGAAACACCATATATTTT
-	TRBV5-1	TRBD2	TRBJ2-1	CASSLEGTSGTSYNEQFF	TGCGCCAGCAGCTTGGAGGGGACTAGCGGGACATCCTACAATGAGCAGTTCTTC
-	TRBV7-6	TRBD2	TRBJ2-3	CASSLETSGYGDTQYF	TGTGCCAGCAGCTTAGAGACTAGCGGGTATGGAGATACGCAGTATTTT